In its sample, the clone carrying this T cell receptor beta chain was seen a few times. This specimen comes from a study of blood T cells in healthy people across ages. Germline-derived CDR1 and CDR2 are SGHVS and FQNEAQ. V was cut by 5 bases and J by 2 bases, with 16 bases left in between. CDR3 length: 15 amino acids. It was with a sample-barcoded 5' primer and a J-beta primer mix that a second PCR of roughly 7 to 12 cycles was run. TCRdb itself ran the 5' RACE reads through MiXCR, one entry per CDR3 protein. The sample yields approximately 900,000 distinct CDR3 sequences, about 48% seen once. The J gene is TRBJ2-7, the V gene TRBV7-8; D may be TRBD2 (5 bases). This TCR came from a man younger than 45 in good health. Source material: blood. CDR3 sequence reads: CASSPPGYSPYEQYF. The DNA of the CDR3 is TGTGCCAGCAGCCCTCCGGGATACAGTCCCTACGAGCAGTACTTC.